This T cell receptor beta chain was captured by sequencing in a study of cytomegalovirus exposure and HLA in healthy donors. Study-wide points: A few CMV-associated chains were confirmed in vitro to be specific for CMV antigens. The classifier was said to identify cytomegalovirus status with high specificity and sensitivity. The tendency of first-cohort TCR clusters to co-occur in the 120 or so validation repertoires was the finding of a later analysis.

Worth noting for this clone: Its matching antigen is unknown.

Germline CDR1 and CDR2: SGHTA and FQGTGA. The CDR3 totals 13 residues. Trimming at V came to 5 bases and at J to 4 bases, leaving 2 bases not matched to a gene. The repertoire was sequenced with immunoSEQ multiplex PCR; TCRdb's copy has only in-frame clones and lacks some. The sample carries around 140,000 clones, 89% recorded once. The V gene is TRBV7-3, the J gene TRBJ1-1, with 9 bases identical to TRBD1. This clonotype was obtained from a woman younger than 30 in good health and CMV-seronegative. The sample consisted of PBMCs. CDR3: CASSLDRGTEAFF. Here the CDR3 DNA reads TGTGCCAGCAGCCTGGACAGGGGCACTGAAGCTTTCTTT.